This T cell receptor (beta chain) was sequenced during a study of cytomegalovirus exposure and HLA in healthy donors. Study-wide background: The roughly 120 validation repertoires, a later analysis reported, used the same platform as the approximately 650 first-cohort repertoires. Study results and limitations: Cytomegalovirus-associated TCR beta chains were listed, numbering around 150. Accounts indicate the classifier identified cytomegalovirus status with strong specificity and sensitivity.

As to this clone: Its antigen remains unknown.

Profiling relied on immunoSEQ multiplex PCR, and the TCRdb table lists in-frame clones only, not all of them. The sample holds about 120,000 clones, approximately 95% seen once. Source material: PBMCs. The receptor was derived from a man aged 18 to 29 in good health and CMV-seronegative.

The CDR3 loop is CASSVAGGSGEQFF. CDR3 sequence (DNA): TGTGCCAGCAGCGTGGCGGGAGGGTCGGGTGAGCAGTTCTTC. The chain carries TRBV7-6 and TRBJ2-1; 9 bases map to TRBD2. Germline V gene data show CDR1 as SGHVS and CDR2 as FNYEAQ. CDR3 length: 14 amino acids. V gave up 5 bases and J gave up 9 bases; unmatched junction bases: 8.